A single sample gave rise to the 14 T cell receptor beta chains below, sequenced in a study of tumor-infiltrating lymphocytes in primary liver carcinoma. Germline DNA was also extracted, and blood RNA was taken from unsorted whole blood. Using a constant-region primer together with ProtoScript II reverse transcriptase, TCR beta cDNA was made from about 500 ng of total RNA. Generation of the TCR beta libraries relied on three nested multiplex PCR rounds using slightly modified ARM-PCR. Running 10 cycles apiece, the first two PCR rounds relied on TRBV1-TRBV30 forward primers together with a C-beta reverse primer. TCRdb analysed the multiplex PCR reads with MiXCR anew, one entry per CDR3 protein. The top ten clones hold 6.5% of a sample with 300,000 to 350,000 distinct CDR3 sequences, less than 70% of them seen once. Sequencing was performed on peripheral blood. The receptors shown here come from a middle-aged man with primary liver carcinoma and hepatitis B virus infection.

With respect to this clonotype: A much larger clone differs by one base, so this may be a read error. The chain has TRBV5-4 and TRBJ2-1; 7 bases agree with TRBD2. Looked up from germline, CDR1 is SGHNT and CDR2 is YYREEE (reference sequence). There are 15 residues in the CDR3. CDR3 sequence: CVSSLSGGRSNEQFF. As DNA, the CDR3 is TGTGTCAGCAGCTTGAGTGGCGGGAGATCAAATGAGCAGTTCTTC.

The genes are TRBV5-4 and TRBJ2-1; D ambiguous. The CDR3 is 13 residues long. Germline V gives CDR1 SGHNT, CDR2 YYREEE (reference sequence). The CDR3 bases are TGTACAAGCAGCTTGGAACTGTACAATGAGCAGTTCTTC. Protein product: CTSSLELYNEQFF.

The chain carries TRBV20-1 and TRBJ2-7; the D gene is possibly TRBD2 (6 bases). Germline CDR1 reads DFQATT; CDR2 reads SNEGSKA (reference sequence). This CDR3 is 13 amino acids long. The germline V and J ends were trimmed by 3 bases and 5 bases, with 14 bases remaining between them. CDR3 coding DNA: TGCAGTGCTAGGGAGCGGGTCCCAAACGAGCAGTACTTC. Protein: CSARERVPNEQYF.

Comments on this clonotype: The junction departs from germline at one end; a sequencing error may be responsible. This chain joins TRBV11-1 and TRBJ2-2; D unclear. The CDR3 spans 13 residues. The V gene's germline CDR1 is SGHAT and CDR2 FQDESV (reference sequence). CDR3 protein: CASSSIAAGELFF. The DNA of the CDR3 is TGCGCCAGCAGCTCAATCGCCGCCGGGGAGCTGTTTTTT. Drawing the rest from reference TRBV11-1 and TRBJ2-2, the complete variable domain is EAEVAQSPRYKITEKSQAVAFWCDPISGHATLYWYRQILGQGPELLVQFQDESVVDDSQLPKDRFSAERLKGVDSTLKIQPAELGDSAMYLCASSSIAAGELFFGEGSRLTVL.

There are many counts of this clonotype. The V gene is TRBV6-6, the J gene TRBJ2-3; 8 bases fit TRBD1. V shed 0 bases and J 4 bases; nucleotides not matched to a gene: 12. The germline V gene encodes CDR1 MNHNY and CDR2 SVGAGI (reference sequence). CDR3 length equals 18 residues. The CDR3 spells CASSYSTPMQGASDTQYF. CDR3 bases: TGTGCCAGCAGTTACTCTACCCCGATGCAGGGGGCATCAGATACGCAGTATTTT.

The chain links TRBV6-6 to TRBJ2-7; D may be TRBD2 (6 bases). The CDR3 has 14 residues. CDR1 MNHNY and CDR2 SVGAGI come from the germline V gene (reference sequence). With 2 bases removed from V and 4 bases from J, the gap between germline ends came to 12 bases. Here the CDR3 DNA reads TGTGCCAGCAGTTACGCGGGACTCTTATACGAGCAGTACTTC. Amino acid sequence: CASSYAGLLYEQYF.

This clonotype has a handful of counts. CDR3 loop: CASSSQTGDTEAFF. In DNA, the CDR3 is TGCGCCAGCAGCTCGCAGACAGGGGACACTGAAGCTTTCTTT. This sequence joins TRBV5-1 and TRBJ1-1, with TRBD1 identical over 8 bases. The trim removed 3 bases at V and 3 bases at J, leaving 4 bases unmatched. The CDR3 totals 14 residues. Germline V gene data show CDR1 as SGHRS and CDR2 as YFSETQ.

J is TRBJ2-7 and V is TRBV11-2, with a weak D call TRBD1 (5 bases). Germline CDR1 is SGHAT and CDR2 is FQNNGV. There are 13 residues in the CDR3. V was cut by 1 base and J by 3 bases, with 7 bases left in between. The CDR3 spells CASSLATGYEQYF. For the CDR3, the DNA is TGTGCCAGCAGCTTAGCCACAGGCTACGAGCAGTACTTC.

The chain combines TRBV4-2 with TRBJ2-7, with 7 bases aligning to TRBD1. The CDR3 sequence is 11 residues long. V lost 10 bases, J lost 7 bases, and 7 bases stayed unmatched. Germline V lookup: CDR1 LGHNA, CDR2 YNFKEQ. CDR3: CANRGEYEQYF. In nucleotides, the CDR3 is TGTGCCAACAGGGGTGAATATGAGCAGTACTTC.

This clonotype was observed at least ten times. The chain joins TRBV11-2 to TRBJ2-1, with TRBD2 matching over 10 bases. This CDR3 is built from 17 residues. In germline, CDR1 is SGHAT, CDR2 FQNNGV. J gave up 7 bases and V 0 bases, and 9 bases lay outside the gene matches. CDR3 region: CASSLDFPSGSGNEQFF. The CDR3 nucleotides read TGTGCCAGCAGCTTAGATTTTCCTAGCGGGAGTGGGAATGAGCAGTTCTTC.

On this clonotype: The germline gene is not matched at one end of the junction; a read error may be the cause. V gene TRBV6-2 or TRBV6-3 combines with J gene TRBJ1-1; TRBD1 aligns across 8 bases. The CDR3 totals 14 residues. Per germline, CDR1 MNHEY and CDR2 SVGEGT. The CDR3 loop reads CASRDRDGYTEASF. CDR3 DNA sequence: TGTGCCAGCAGGGACAGGGATGGATACACTGAAGCTTCCTTT.

This chain uses TRBV5-1 with TRBJ1-2, with 8 positions matching TRBD1. The V gene end was trimmed by 3 bases and the J gene end by 5 bases; junction bases not matched to a gene: 9. This CDR3 is built from 15 residues. Germline V gene data show CDR1 as SGHRS and CDR2 as YFSETQ. In DNA, the CDR3 is TGCGCCAGCAGCTCAGGACAGGGCCAAGAGTATGGCTACACCTTC. It encodes CASSSGQGQEYGYTF.

Notes on this clonotype: Possible read error: a much larger clone is one base away. The CDR3 does not end in the conserved phenylalanine or tryptophan, so this is likely a read error. The chain is built from TRBV11-2 and TRBJ2-1, with 7 bases fitting TRBD2. This CDR3 is 17 amino acids long. The V gene's germline CDR1 is SGHAT and CDR2 FQNNGV. J was trimmed by 3 bases and V by 2 bases; bases with no gene match: 10. The CDR3 sequence is CASSLRGASGIYNEQFS. CDR3 DNA sequence: TGTGCCAGCAGCTTAAGGGGAGCCAGCGGGATCTACAATGAGCAGTTCTCC.

There are many counts of this clonotype. The gene calls are TRBV29-1 and TRBJ1-5; 7 bases fit TRBD1. The junction had 4 bases not matched to a gene; V was cut back by 4 bases and J by 7 bases. CDR1 SQVTM and CDR2 ANQGSEA come from the germline V gene. This CDR3 is built from 12 residues. The CDR3 spells CSVGEGAQPQHF. DNA for the CDR3: TGCAGCGTTGGTGAGGGGGCACAGCCCCAGCATTTT.